This record concerns one T cell receptor beta chain sequence. The antigen is unknown. Negatively enriched CD4+ T cells were divided by CD45RA into naive and memory. This entry is derived from a study of shared clonotypes between healthy human individuals. Study-wide context: A donor's plate count was three for CD4 naive and three for CD4 memory; CD8 naive had two and CD8 memory one.

This CDR3 region has 18 residues. The junction had 15 bases not matched to a gene; V was cut back by 6 bases and J by 0 bases. Germline CDR1 reads SGHAT; CDR2 reads FQNNGV. Whole-study results and caveats: Genetic and exposure-history diversity was limited by the few donors. Clonotype sharing across donors was expected to vary with sequencing depth.

Assay: immunoSEQ multiplex PCR; the TCRdb copy retains only in-frame clones and omits some. Of about 2.4 million clones detected, more than 85% appear once; the ten largest clones hold 0.36%. This rearrangement joins TRBV11-2 to TRBJ1-2, with 8 bases lining up with TRBD1. The clonotype comes from a man between 18 and 29 years old in good health. Some clones in this sample may be carry-over from other donors' samples. The sequencing sample was made of naive CD4+ T cells from PBMCs. The subset was: CD45RA+ positively selected. The CDR3 region has the DNA TGTGCCAGCAGAACTATAGGACAGGGCCGACTAGCTAACTATGGCTACACCTTC. As protein: CASRTIGQGRLANYGYTF.